The next 10 T cell receptor beta chains were all read from a single sample in a study of blood T cell repertoires in COVID-19. Clones were read by immunoSEQ multiplex PCR, and TCRdb kept only the in-frame ones, dropping some. The sample includes 300,000 to 400,000 clones, about 87% of them seen just once. Input material: peripheral blood. These receptors were obtained from a woman aged 50 to 60 with COVID-19, enrolled during active disease.

This chain links TRBV19 with TRBJ2-1, with D possibly TRBD2 on 5 matching bases. The germline gives CDR1 LNHDA, CDR2 SQIVND (reference sequence). V shed 3 bases and J shed 0 bases, with 15 bases lying between them. This CDR3 comprises 17 residues. This chain's CDR3 is CASSIYFRRSSYNEQFF. CDR3 coding DNA: TGTGCCAGTAGTATTTATTTTCGGAGGTCCTCCTACAATGAGCAGTTCTTC.

The gene calls are TRBV7-2 and TRBJ2-2; 7 nucleotides line up with TRBD1. V shed 5 bases and J 0 bases; nucleotides not matched to a gene: 3. Germline values: CDR1 SGHTA, CDR2 FQGNSA. This CDR3 is 15 amino acids long. As DNA, the CDR3 is TGTGCCAGCAGCCCGACAGGGCCGAACACCGGGGAGCTGTTTTTT. Encoded protein: CASSPTGPNTGELFF.

The rearrangement uses TRBV23-1 and TRBJ1-1; unclear D gene. TRBV23-1 is marked as an open reading frame, function uncertain. V was trimmed by 2 bases and J by 1 base, leaving 8 bases between them. The length of the CDR3 is 14 residues. The CDR3 sequence is CASSQGRSNTEAFF. For the CDR3, the DNA is TGCGCCAGCAGTCAAGGGAGGTCGAACACTGAAGCTTTCTTT.

V is TRBV18 and J is TRBJ1-6, with 8 bases aligning to TRBD1. CDR1 and CDR2 from the germline V gene are KGHSH and LQKENI. The CDR3 consists of 17 residues. J gave up 7 bases and V 4 bases, and 12 bases lay outside the gene matches. CDR3 nucleotides: TGTGCCAGCTCACATAAAAGCAGGGGGCTGGAGAATTCACCCCTCCACTTT. It codes for CASSHKSRGLENSPLHF.

The gene calls are TRBV7-7 and TRBJ2-5, with 10 bases fitting TRBD2. The CDR3 has 17 amino acids. The V and J ends lost 5 bases and 5 bases, in that order; junction bases with no gene match: 14. Per the germline V gene, CDR1 is SSHAT and CDR2 is FNYEAQ (reference sequence). The CDR3 loop reads CASSREVSSGSRETQYF. The CDR3 coding sequence is TGTGCCAGCAGCCGGGAGGTCTCTAGCGGGAGTAGGGAGACCCAGTACTTC.

The chain carries TRBV28 and TRBJ1-2; D gene unclear. The CDR3 runs to 17 residues. The germline V gene encodes CDR1 MDHEN and CDR2 SYDVKM. Trimming took off 6 bases at V and 3 bases at J, with 23 bases between the two ends. The chain's CDR3 is CASSSLPGSRYDYGYTF. In nucleotides, the CDR3 is TGTGCCAGCAGCTCCCTCCCGGGGTCGCGATATGACTATGGCTACACCTTC.

The genes are TRBV5-5 and TRBJ2-2; 8 positions agree with TRBD1. With 4 bases clipped from V and 6 bases from J, the junction kept 17 bases outside the gene matches. Germline CDR1 and CDR2: SGHKS and YYEKEE (reference sequence). CDR3 length: 18 amino acids. The CDR3 nucleotides read TGTGCCAGCAGCCCGCGTGGACAGGGAAGTATAGATTCCGGGGAGCTGTTTTTT. It is translated as CASSPRGQGSIDSGELFF.

This clone is deemed medium-sized. This chain uses TRBV2 with TRBJ1-1; D unclear. The length of the CDR3 is 10 residues. Trimming stripped 5 bases from V and 8 bases from J, with 6 bases between. Germline assignment: CDR1 SNHLY and CDR2 FYNNEI. CDR3 loop: CASSIGEAFF. CDR3 coding DNA: TGTGCCAGCAGTATTGGCGAAGCTTTCTTT.

The genes are TRBV5-1 and TRBJ2-3; 7 positions agree with TRBD1. Germline V gene lookup returns CDR1 SGHRS and CDR2 YFSETQ. V was pared by 4 bases and J by 4 bases, with 12 bases of the junction left unmatched. The CDR3 extends over 16 amino acids. CDR3 residues: CASSQTTGSGADTQYF. DNA for the CDR3: TGCGCCAGCAGCCAAACGACAGGGTCAGGGGCAGATACGCAGTATTTT.

The gene calls are TRBV6-6 and TRBJ2-1; maybe TRBD2 (6 bases). Germline CDR1 is MNHNY and CDR2 is SVGAGI (reference sequence). The CDR3 has 15 amino acids. V was pared by 5 bases and J by 2 bases, with 13 bases between. The CDR3 is CASSPPGLAYNEQFF. In DNA form, the CDR3 reads TGTGCCAGCAGTCCCCCGGGACTCGCCTACAATGAGCAGTTCTTC.